These 18 T cell receptor beta chains share one sample of origin, sequenced in a study of T-cell memory formation after mild COVID-19. One entry per CDR3 protein, called by TCRdb with MiXCR from the 5' RACE reads. The sample yields 250,000 to 300,000 distinct CDR3 sequences, 15% to 20% seen once. The sample taken for sequencing was PBMCs or a T cell subset sorted from them (not recorded which). The receptors derive from a man younger than 35 who had mild COVID-19 (a few samples of this study predate the infection). Cell type and time point are not known.

The sample holds one count of this clonotype. V gene TRBV19 combines with J gene TRBJ1-5; a possible D gene is TRBD1 (5 bases). The CDR3 is 15 residues long. V lost 3 bases, J lost 10 bases, and 19 bases lay in between. Germline V lookup: CDR1 LNHDA, CDR2 SQIVND (reference sequence). The CDR3 region is CASSISRTIGSPQHF. DNA of the CDR3: TGTGCCAGTAGTATCAGCCGGACAATCGGTTCCCCCCAGCATTTT.

The rearrangement links TRBV5-1 to TRBJ2-1; possible D gene TRBD1, 5 bases. Between the trimmed V and J ends, which lost 4 bases and 12 bases, there was a span of 11 bases. Germline CDR1 SGHRS, CDR2 YFSETQ. The CDR3 is made up of 11 amino acids. The CDR3 spells CASSLGRGQFF. As DNA, the CDR3 is TGCGCCAGCAGCCTCGGTAGGGGGCAGTTCTTC.

The J gene is TRBJ1-1, the V gene TRBV12-3 or TRBV12-4, with unresolved D. The germline V and J ends were trimmed by 6 bases and 6 bases, with 11 bases remaining between them. The CDR3 consists of 12 residues. As DNA, the CDR3 is TGTGCCAGCAGATGGAGTCTGGCTGAAGCTTTCTTT. Its translation is CASRWSLAEAFF.

This rearrangement joins TRBV11-2 to TRBJ2-1; possible D gene TRBD1, 6 bases. V was cut by 4 bases and J by 10 bases, with 11 bases left in between. Germline V lookup: CDR1 SGHAT, CDR2 FQNNGV. The CDR3 is 12 residues long. CDR3 amino acids: CASSSNQGEQFF. CDR3 coding DNA: TGTGCCAGCAGCTCTAATCAGGGGGAGCAGTTCTTC.

This chain connects TRBV18 to TRBJ2-3; D is uncertain. CDR1 KGHSH and CDR2 LQKENI come from the germline V gene. The CDR3 loop spans 13 amino acids. Trimming stripped 0 bases from V and 11 bases from J, with 12 bases between. CDR3 in DNA: TGTGCCAGCTCACCACCGACCGGAGTAGGGCAGTATTTT. Translating gives CASSPPTGVGQYF.

The J gene is TRBJ1-5, the V gene TRBV4-1, with TRBD1 matching over 9 bases. CDR3 length equals 17 residues. With 1 base clipped from V and 0 bases from J, the junction kept 4 bases outside the gene matches. Germline V gene data show CDR1 as MGHRA and CDR2 as YSYEKL. The CDR3 sequence: CASSQGGTGHSNQPQHF. The CDR3 region has the DNA TGCGCCAGCAGCCAAGGGGGGACAGGGCATAGCAATCAGCCCCAGCATTTT.

The V and J genes are TRBV29-1 and TRBJ1-1, with D perhaps matching TRBD1 (5 bases). Germline V gene sequence: CDR1 SQVTM, CDR2 ANQGSEA. This CDR3 contains 15 residues. V was shortened by 2 bases and J by 0 bases, with 13 bases between the two germline ends. CDR3 nucleotides: TGCAGCGTTGAACCTGGGTGGGGCATGAACACTGAAGCTTTCTTT. It translates to CSVEPGWGMNTEAFF.

The chain has TRBV7-8 and TRBJ2-3; maybe TRBD2 (5 bases). The CDR3 runs to 16 residues. V was shortened by 3 bases and J by 2 bases, with 15 bases between the two germline ends. Germline CDR1 SGHVS, CDR2 FQNEAQ. The CDR3 loop reads CASSFLSGSLTDTQYF. The DNA for the CDR3 is TGTGCCAGCAGCTTTCTATCGGGGTCCCTCACAGATACGCAGTATTTT.

This clonotype was counted between two and nine times. The V gene is TRBV5-6, the J gene TRBJ2-7; D not certain. The germline V gene encodes CDR1 SGHDT and CDR2 YYEEEE. V lost 3 bases to trimming and J lost 7 bases, with 14 bases between them. The CDR3 contains 13 residues. The CDR3 loop reads CASSSGSPFEQYF. CDR3 sequence (DNA): TGTGCCAGCAGCTCCGGGTCACCCTTTGAGCAGTACTTC.

In this sample, this clonotype turned up a few times. J is TRBJ1-5 and V is TRBV6-6; a weak D match, TRBD1 (5 bases). V dropped 6 bases and J dropped 5 bases, with 17 bases sitting between them. The CDR3 spans 15 residues. Germline-derived CDR1 and CDR2 are MNHNY and SVGAGI (reference sequence). Here the CDR3 reads CASSPPGGGDQPQHF. In nucleotides, the CDR3 is TGTGCCAGCAGCCCTCCCGGGGGGGGAGATCAGCCCCAGCATTTT.

This clonotype showed up just a few times. The chain is built from TRBV24-1 and TRBJ1-5, with D unclear. The ends were cut back, 2 bases at V and 5 bases at J, with 9 bases in the middle. The germline CDR1 and CDR2 sequences are KGHDR and SFDVKD. The CDR3 is made up of 14 amino acids. CDR3 amino acids: CATSDYRTDQPQHF. The CDR3 DNA reads as TGTGCCACCAGTGATTATCGGACCGATCAGCCCCAGCATTTT.

This clonotype was detected only a few times. The chain combines TRBV7-9 with TRBJ1-1; TRBD1 might be the D (6 bases). The V end was cut by 7 bases, the J end by 0 bases, with 15 bases between. In germline, CDR1 is SEHNR, CDR2 FQNEAQ (reference sequence). CDR3 size: 15 residues. This chain's CDR3 is CASTTDRPMNTEAFF. As DNA, the CDR3 is TGTGCCAGCACCACGGACAGACCGATGAACACTGAAGCTTTCTTT. The whole variable domain, remainder taken from reference TRBV7-9 and TRBJ1-1, is DTGVSQNPRHKITKRGQNVTFRCDPISEHNRLYWYRQTLGQGPEFLTYFQNEAQLEKSRLLSDRFSAERPKGSFSTLEIQRTEQGDSAMYLCASTTDRPMNTEAFFGQGTRLTVV.

This chain connects TRBV11-2 to TRBJ2-3; 10 bases fit TRBD2. V was clipped by 1 base and J by 8 bases; unmatched bases: 6. Germline CDR1 is SGHAT and CDR2 is FQNNGV. The CDR3 is made up of 15 amino acids. CDR3 bases: TGTGCCAGCAGCTTAGGCCTAGCGGGGGTTAGTACGCAGTATTTT. As protein: CASSLGLAGVSTQYF.

This clonotype has more than one count but fewer than ten. V gene TRBV5-1 combines with J gene TRBJ1-1; TRBD1 matches 9 bases. CDR3 length: 15 residues. Germline V gene sequence: CDR1 SGHRS, CDR2 YFSETQ. Unmatched junction bases numbered 6, after V lost 4 bases and J lost 2 bases. CDR3 residues: CASSLRTGDNTEAFF. CDR3 sequence (DNA): TGCGCCAGCAGCCTCCGGACAGGGGATAACACTGAAGCTTTCTTT.

This clonotype showed up just a few times. The chain has TRBV27 and TRBJ2-1; D not certain. The V gene's germline CDR1 is MNHEY and CDR2 SMNVEV (reference sequence). The CDR3 covers 13 residues. Deletions cut 4 bases from V and 3 bases from J, with 7 bases between. CDR3 nucleotides: TGTGCCAGCAGTTCCTACGGCTACAATGAGCAGTTCTTC. As protein: CASSSYGYNEQFF.

This clonotype was picked up a small number of times. The genes are TRBV27 and TRBJ2-2; D is undetermined. The CDR3 is made up of 13 amino acids. The germline V gene has CDR1 MNHEY and CDR2 SMNVEV (reference sequence). V was shortened by 7 bases and J by 1 base, with 7 bases between the two germline ends. CDR3 in DNA: TGTGCCAGCATCGACAAGAACACCGGGGAGCTGTTTTTT. This gives the protein CASIDKNTGELFF.

This clonotype showed up just a few times. The chain carries TRBV4-1 and TRBJ2-7; D might be TRBD2 (5 bases). Deletions cut 2 bases from V and 2 bases from J, with 13 bases between. Germline V CDR1 and CDR2: MGHRA, YSYEKL. The CDR3 runs to 15 residues. The CDR3 sequence is CASSQRGSGPYEQYF. The DNA for the CDR3 is TGCGCCAGCAGCCAAAGAGGGTCCGGGCCCTACGAGCAGTACTTC.

The V and J genes are TRBV6-2 or TRBV6-3 and TRBJ2-3; possibly TRBD1 or TRBD2 for D (5 bases each). Trimming took 4 bases from V and 4 from J, leaving 9 bases between them. CDR1 and CDR2 (germline): MNHEY, SVGEGT. CDR3 length: 13 residues. The CDR3 nucleotides are TGTGCCAGCAGTTGGGACCGGGCAGATACGCAGTATTTT. As protein: CASSWDRADTQYF.